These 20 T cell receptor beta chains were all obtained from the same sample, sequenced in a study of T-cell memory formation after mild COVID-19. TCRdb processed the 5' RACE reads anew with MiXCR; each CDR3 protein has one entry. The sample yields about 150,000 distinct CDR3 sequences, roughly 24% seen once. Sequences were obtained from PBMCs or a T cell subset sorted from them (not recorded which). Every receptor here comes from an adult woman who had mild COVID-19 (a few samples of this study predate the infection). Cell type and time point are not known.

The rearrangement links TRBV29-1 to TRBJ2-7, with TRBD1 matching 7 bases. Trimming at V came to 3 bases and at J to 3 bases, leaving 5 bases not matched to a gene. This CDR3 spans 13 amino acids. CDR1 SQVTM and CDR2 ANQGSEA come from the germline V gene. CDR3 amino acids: CSVERQGDYEQYF. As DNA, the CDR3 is TGCAGCGTTGAGAGACAGGGCGACTACGAGCAGTACTTC.

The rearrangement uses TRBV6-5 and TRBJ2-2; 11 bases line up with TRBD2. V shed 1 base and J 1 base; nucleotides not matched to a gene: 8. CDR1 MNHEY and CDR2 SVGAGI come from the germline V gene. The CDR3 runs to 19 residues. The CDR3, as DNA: TGTGCCAGCAGTTACTTCTCATTTACTAGCGGGGGGAACACCGGGGAGCTGTTTTTT. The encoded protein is CASSYFSFTSGGNTGELFF.

CDR3 residues: CASSYVRPYSGANVLTF. CDR3 coding DNA: TGTGCCAGCAGTTACGTCCGGCCGTACTCTGGGGCCAACGTCCTGACTTTC. The chain combines TRBV6-2 or TRBV6-3 with TRBJ2-6; D is undetermined. Trimming took off 2 bases at V and 0 bases at J, with 11 bases between the two ends. Per the germline V gene, CDR1 is MNHEY and CDR2 is SVGEGT. The CDR3 covers 17 residues.

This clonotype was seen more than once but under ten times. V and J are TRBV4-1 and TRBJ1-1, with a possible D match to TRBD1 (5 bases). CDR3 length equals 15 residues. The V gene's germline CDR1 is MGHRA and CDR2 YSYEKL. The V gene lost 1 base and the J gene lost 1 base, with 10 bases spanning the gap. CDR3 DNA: TGCGCCAGCAGCCAAGCCGGGACGGCGAACACTGAAGCTTTCTTT. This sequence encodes CASSQAGTANTEAFF.

The CDR3 DNA sequence: TGCGCCAGCAGGCCACCTGGGGGGACTGAAGCTTTCTTT. It translates to CASRPPGGTEAFF. V gene TRBV4-1 combines with J gene TRBJ1-1, with D tentatively TRBD1 (5 bases). V dropped 6 bases and J dropped 5 bases, with 13 bases sitting between them. Germline V CDR1 and CDR2: MGHRA, YSYEKL. The CDR3 runs to 13 residues.

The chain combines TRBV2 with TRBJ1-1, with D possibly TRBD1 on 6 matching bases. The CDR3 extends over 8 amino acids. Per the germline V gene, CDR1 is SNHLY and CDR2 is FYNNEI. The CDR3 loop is CGQVEAFF. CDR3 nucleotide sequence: TGTGGACAGGTTGAAGCTTTCTTT.

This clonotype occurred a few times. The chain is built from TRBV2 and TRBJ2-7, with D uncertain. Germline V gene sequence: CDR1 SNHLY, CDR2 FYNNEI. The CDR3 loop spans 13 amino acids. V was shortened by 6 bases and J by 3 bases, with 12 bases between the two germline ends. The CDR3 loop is CASSRSSHYEQYF. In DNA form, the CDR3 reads TGTGCCAGCAGCCGGTCCTCTCACTACGAGCAGTACTTC.

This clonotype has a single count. Here the CDR3 reads CASSAGLAGYTQYF. CDR3 in DNA: TGTGCCAGCAGCGCCGGACTAGCGGGGTATACGCAGTATTTT. V and J are TRBV7-3 and TRBJ2-3; 12 bases agree with TRBD2. The CDR3 consists of 14 residues. After removal of 5 bases from V and 7 bases from J, the junction contained 4 bases not matched to a gene. The germline gives CDR1 SGHTA, CDR2 FQGTGA.

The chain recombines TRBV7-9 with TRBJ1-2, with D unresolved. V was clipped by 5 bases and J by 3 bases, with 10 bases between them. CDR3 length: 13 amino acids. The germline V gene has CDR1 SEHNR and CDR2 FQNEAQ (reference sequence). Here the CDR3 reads CASSPVVDYGYTF. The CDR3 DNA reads TGTGCCAGCAGCCCGGTCGTGGACTATGGCTACACCTTC.

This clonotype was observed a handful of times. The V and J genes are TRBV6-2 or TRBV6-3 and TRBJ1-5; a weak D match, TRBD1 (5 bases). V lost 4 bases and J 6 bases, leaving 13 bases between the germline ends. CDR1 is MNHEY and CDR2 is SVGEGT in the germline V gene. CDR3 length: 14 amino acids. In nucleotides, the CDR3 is TGTGCCAGCAGTTGGGGGATAGGAAGTCAGCCCCAGCATTTT. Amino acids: CASSWGIGSQPQHF.

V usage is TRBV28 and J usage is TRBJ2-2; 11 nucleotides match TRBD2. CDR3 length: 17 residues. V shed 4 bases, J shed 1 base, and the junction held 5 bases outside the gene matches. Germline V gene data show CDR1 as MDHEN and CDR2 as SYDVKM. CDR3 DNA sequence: TGTGCCAGCAGTTCCCCGCTAGCGGGAGGGAACACCGGGGAGCTGTTTTTT. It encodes CASSSPLAGGNTGELFF.

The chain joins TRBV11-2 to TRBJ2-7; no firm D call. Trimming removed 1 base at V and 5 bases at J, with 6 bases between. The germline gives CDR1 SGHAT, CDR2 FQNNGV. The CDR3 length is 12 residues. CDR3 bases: TGTGCCAGCAGCTTAGTTATTCACGAGCAGTACTTC. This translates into CASSLVIHEQYF.

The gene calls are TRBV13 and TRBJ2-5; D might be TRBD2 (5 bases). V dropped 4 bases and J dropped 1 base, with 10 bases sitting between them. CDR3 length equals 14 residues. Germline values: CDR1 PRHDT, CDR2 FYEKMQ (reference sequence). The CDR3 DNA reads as TGTGCCAGCAGCTCTAAGACTACCCAAGAGACCCAGTACTTC. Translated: CASSSKTTQETQYF.

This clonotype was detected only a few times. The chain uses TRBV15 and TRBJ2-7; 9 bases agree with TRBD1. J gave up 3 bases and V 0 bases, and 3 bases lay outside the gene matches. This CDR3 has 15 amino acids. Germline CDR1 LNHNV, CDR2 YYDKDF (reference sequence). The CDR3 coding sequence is TGTGCCACCAGCAGAGATCTGGACAGGGGCTACGAGCAGTACTTC. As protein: CATSRDLDRGYEQYF.

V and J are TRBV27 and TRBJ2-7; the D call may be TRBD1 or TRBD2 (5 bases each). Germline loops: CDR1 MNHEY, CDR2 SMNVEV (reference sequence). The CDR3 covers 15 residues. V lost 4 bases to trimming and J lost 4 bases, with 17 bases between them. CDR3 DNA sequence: TGTGCCAGCAGTTGGATGCTCGGGGCTTCTTACGAGCAGTACGTC. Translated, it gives CASSWMLGASYEQYV.

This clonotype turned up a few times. In DNA, the CDR3 is TGCAGTGCTAGTGATCCCGGGACGGGTAGCACAGATACGCAGTATTTT. Its protein is CSASDPGTGSTDTQYF. The V and J genes are TRBV20-1 and TRBJ2-3, with D perhaps TRBD1 or TRBD2 (5 bases each). This CDR3 spans 16 amino acids. Germline V CDR1 and CDR2: DFQATT, SNEGSKA (reference sequence). With 3 bases removed from V and 0 bases from J, the gap between germline ends came to 16 bases.

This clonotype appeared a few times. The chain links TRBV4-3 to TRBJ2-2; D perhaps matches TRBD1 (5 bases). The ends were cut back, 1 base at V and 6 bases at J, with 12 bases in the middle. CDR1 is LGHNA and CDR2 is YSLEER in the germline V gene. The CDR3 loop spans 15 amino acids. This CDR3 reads CASSQGETVPGELFF. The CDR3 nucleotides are TGCGCCAGCAGCCAAGGAGAGACAGTCCCCGGGGAGCTGTTTTTT.

DNA of the CDR3: TGTGCCAGCGATGGGCCGAACACTGAAGCTTTCTTT. Protein product: CASDGPNTEAFF. V gene TRBV7-9 combines with J gene TRBJ1-1; the D is unclear. From germline, CDR1 is SEHNR and CDR2 FQNEAQ (reference sequence). Trimming left V 8 bases short and J 1 base short, with 8 bases between. This CDR3 comprises 12 residues.

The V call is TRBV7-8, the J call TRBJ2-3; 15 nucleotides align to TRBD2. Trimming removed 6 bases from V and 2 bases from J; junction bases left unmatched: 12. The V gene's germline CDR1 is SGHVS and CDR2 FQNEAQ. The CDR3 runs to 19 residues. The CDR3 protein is CASSWLGLAGGAPTDTQYF. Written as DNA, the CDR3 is TGTGCCAGCAGTTGGTTGGGACTAGCGGGAGGAGCTCCCACAGATACGCAGTATTTT.

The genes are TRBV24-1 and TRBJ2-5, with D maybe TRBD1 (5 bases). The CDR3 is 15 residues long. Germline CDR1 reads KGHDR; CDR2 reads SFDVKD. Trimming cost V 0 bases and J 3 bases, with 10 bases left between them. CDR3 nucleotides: TGTGCCACCAGTGATTTGCAGGGTTGGAAAGAGACCCAGTACTTC. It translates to CATSDLQGWKETQYF.